The sequence of this T cell receptor (beta chain) was determined in a study of control samples from healthy donors and cancer patients (TCRdb year 2020). Notes on this clone: Which antigen it targets is not known. Base quality data are lacking; no much larger clone is found one base away.

The library was made by the immunoSEQ multiplex PCR assay. TCRdb limited this immuneACCESS table to in-frame rearrangements with V and J called. A share of clones is missing; checked studies link under half to unresolved V genes, and the rest is unexplained. Recorded for this sample are fewer than 85,000 clones; 85% to 95% of them occurred a single time. The ten biggest clones cover 2.8% of the sample. The CDR3 runs 11 residues from the cysteine to the phenylalanine. Of all the DNA, just the CDR3 is kept, 33 bases in frame from base 1. V drops 2 bases and J drops 10 bases, leaving 6 bases in between. Via the germline V gene (reference sequence), CDR1 is MNHEY and CDR2 SMNVEV.

The chain was built from TRBV27 and TRBJ2-1; too little of a D gene remains to name it. The sample consisted of blood. This receptor was obtained from a woman between 25 and 40 years old in good health. The nucleotides are TGTGCCAGCAGTTTAGAGCAGGAGCAGTTCTTC. Translation gives CASSLEQEQFF.